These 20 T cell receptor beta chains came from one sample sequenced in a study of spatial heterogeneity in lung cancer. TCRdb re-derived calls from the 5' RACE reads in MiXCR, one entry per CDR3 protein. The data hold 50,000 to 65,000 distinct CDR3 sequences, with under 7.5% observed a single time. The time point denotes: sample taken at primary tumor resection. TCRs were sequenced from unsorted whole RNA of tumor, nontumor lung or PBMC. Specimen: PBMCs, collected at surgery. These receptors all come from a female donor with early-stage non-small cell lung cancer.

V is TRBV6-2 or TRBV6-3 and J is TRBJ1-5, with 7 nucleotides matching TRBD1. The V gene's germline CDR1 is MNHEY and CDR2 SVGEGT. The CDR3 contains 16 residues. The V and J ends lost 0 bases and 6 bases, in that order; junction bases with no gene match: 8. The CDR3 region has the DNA TGTGCCAGCAGTTACTCGAGAGGGGGCGGTTTTCAGCCCCAGCATTTT. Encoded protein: CASSYSRGGGFQPQHF.

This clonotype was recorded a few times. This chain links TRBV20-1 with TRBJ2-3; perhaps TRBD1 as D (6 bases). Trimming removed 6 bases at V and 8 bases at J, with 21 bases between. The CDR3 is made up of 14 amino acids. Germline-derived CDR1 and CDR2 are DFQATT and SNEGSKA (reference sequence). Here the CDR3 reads CSALEQGIGGTQYF. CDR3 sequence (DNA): TGCAGTGCCTTAGAACAGGGAATCGGTGGTACGCAGTATTTT.

The CDR3 loop reads CASEPGLATSTGELFF. The CDR3 coding sequence is TGCGCCAGCGAACCGGGACTAGCGACGTCCACCGGGGAGCTGTTTTTT. The gene calls are TRBV5-1 and TRBJ2-2; TRBD2 matches 10 bases. The CDR3 runs to 16 residues. J gave up 4 bases and V 7 bases, and 10 bases lay outside the gene matches. CDR1 and CDR2 from the germline V gene are SGHRS and YFSETQ.

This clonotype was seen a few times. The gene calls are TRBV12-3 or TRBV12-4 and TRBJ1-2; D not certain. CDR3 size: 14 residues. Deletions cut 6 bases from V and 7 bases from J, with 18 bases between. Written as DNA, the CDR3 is TGTGCCAGCAGCTCCCAGGAGTTCAGGAGTGGCTACACCTTC. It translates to CASSSQEFRSGYTF.

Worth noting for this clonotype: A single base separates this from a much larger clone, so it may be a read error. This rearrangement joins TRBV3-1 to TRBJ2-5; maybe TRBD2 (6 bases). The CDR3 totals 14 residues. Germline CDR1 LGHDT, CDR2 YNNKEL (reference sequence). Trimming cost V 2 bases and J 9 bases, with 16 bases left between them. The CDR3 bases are TGTGCCAGCAGCCAAATGTCCGGGGAGGAGTCCCAGTACTTC. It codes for CASSQMSGEESQYF.

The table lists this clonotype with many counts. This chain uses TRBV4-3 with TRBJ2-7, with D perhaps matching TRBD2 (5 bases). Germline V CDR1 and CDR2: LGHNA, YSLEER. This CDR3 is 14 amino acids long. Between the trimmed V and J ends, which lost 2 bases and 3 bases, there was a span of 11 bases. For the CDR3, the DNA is TGCGCCAGCAGCCAACTGCGAGAGGGCTACGAGCAGTACTTC. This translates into CASSQLREGYEQYF.

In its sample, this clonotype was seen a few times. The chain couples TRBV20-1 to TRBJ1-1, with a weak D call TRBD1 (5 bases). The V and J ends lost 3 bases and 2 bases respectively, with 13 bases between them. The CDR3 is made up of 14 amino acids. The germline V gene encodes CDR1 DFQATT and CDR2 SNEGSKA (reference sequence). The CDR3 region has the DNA TGCAGTGCTAGGTATACAGGAGCCAACACTGAAGCTTTCTTT. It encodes CSARYTGANTEAFF.

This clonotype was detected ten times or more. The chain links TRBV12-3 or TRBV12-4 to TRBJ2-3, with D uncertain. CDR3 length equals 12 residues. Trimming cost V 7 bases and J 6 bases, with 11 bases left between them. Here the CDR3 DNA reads TGTGCCAGCAATAAGCTCTCGGATACGCAGTATTTT. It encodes CASNKLSDTQYF.

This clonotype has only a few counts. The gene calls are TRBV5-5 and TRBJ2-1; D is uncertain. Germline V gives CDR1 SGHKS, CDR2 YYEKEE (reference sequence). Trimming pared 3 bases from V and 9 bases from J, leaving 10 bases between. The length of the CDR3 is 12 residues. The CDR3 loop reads CASSSPRSEQFF. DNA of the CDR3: TGTGCCAGCAGCTCTCCCAGGTCTGAGCAGTTCTTC.

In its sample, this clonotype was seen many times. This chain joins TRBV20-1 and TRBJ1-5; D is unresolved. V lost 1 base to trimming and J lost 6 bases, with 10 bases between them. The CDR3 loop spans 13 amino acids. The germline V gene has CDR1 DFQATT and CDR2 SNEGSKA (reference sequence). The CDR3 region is CSARARDIQPQHF. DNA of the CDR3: TGCAGTGCTAGAGCGCGTGACATTCAGCCCCAGCATTTT.

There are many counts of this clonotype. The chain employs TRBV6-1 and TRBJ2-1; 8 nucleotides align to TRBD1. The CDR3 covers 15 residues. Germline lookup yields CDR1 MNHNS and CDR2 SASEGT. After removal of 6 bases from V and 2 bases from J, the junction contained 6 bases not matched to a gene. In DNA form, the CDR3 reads TGTGCCAGCAGCCTAGACAGGGGACCCTACAATGAGCAGTTCTTC. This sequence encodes CASSLDRGPYNEQFF.

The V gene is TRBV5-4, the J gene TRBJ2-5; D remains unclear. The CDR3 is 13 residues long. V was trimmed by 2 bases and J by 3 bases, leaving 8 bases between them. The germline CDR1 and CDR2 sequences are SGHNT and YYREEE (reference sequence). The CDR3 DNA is TGTGCCAGCAGCTTCCCCTCGGAAGAGACCCAGTACTTC. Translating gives CASSFPSEETQYF.

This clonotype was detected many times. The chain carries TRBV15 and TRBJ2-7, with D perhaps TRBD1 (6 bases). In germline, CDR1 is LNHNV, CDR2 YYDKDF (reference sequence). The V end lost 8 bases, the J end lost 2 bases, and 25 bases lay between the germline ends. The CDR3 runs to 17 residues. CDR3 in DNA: TGTGCCACCTCCCCAGGGCTCCGCGCAGGGGCCACCTACGAGCAGTACTTC. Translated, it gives CATSPGLRAGATYEQYF. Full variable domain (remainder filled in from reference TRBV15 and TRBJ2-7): DAMVIQNPRYQVTQFGKPVTLSCSQTLNHNVMYWYQQKSSQAPKLLFHYYDKDFNNEADTPDNFQSRRPNTSFCFLDIRSPGLGDTAMYLCATSPGLRAGATYEQYFGPGTRLTVT.

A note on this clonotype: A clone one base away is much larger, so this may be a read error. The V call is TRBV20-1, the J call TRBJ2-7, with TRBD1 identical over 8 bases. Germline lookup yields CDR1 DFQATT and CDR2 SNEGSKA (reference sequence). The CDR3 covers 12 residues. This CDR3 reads CSATGTGYAQYF. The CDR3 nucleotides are TGCAGTGCTACCGGGACAGGCTACGCGCAGTACTTC.

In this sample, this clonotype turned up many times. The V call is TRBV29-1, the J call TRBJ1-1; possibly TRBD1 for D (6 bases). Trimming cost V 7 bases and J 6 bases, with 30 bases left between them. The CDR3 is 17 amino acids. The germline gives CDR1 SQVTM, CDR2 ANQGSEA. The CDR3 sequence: CSATNPLSGRGSSEAFF. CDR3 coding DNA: TGCAGCGCCACGAATCCCCTCTCGGGCAGGGGATCTTCTGAAGCTTTCTTT.

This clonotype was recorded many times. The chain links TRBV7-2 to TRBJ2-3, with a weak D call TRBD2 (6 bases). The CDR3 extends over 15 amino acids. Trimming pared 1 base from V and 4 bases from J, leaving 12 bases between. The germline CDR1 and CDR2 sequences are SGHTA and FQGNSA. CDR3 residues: CASSLGRGLPDTQYF. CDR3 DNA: TGTGCCAGCAGCTTAGGGCGGGGCTTACCAGATACGCAGTATTTT.

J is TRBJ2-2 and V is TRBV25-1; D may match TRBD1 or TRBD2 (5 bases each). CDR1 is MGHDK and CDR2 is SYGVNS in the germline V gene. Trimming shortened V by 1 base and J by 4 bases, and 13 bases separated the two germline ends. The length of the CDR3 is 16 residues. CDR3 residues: CASSEFPGPVTGELFF. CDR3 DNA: TGTGCCAGCAGTGAATTTCCGGGACCGGTCACCGGGGAGCTGTTTTTT.

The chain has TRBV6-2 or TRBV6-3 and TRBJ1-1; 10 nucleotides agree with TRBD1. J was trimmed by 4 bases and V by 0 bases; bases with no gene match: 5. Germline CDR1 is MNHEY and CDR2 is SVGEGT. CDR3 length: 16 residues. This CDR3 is CASSYSRQGAVTEAFF. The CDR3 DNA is TGTGCCAGCAGTTACTCGAGACAGGGGGCGGTCACTGAAGCTTTCTTT.

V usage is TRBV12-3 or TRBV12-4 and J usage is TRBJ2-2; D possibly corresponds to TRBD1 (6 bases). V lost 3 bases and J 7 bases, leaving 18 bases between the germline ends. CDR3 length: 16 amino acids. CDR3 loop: CASSFRVSGVLGELFF. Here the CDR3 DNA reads TGTGCCAGCAGTTTCCGGGTGTCAGGGGTGCTCGGGGAGCTGTTTTTT.

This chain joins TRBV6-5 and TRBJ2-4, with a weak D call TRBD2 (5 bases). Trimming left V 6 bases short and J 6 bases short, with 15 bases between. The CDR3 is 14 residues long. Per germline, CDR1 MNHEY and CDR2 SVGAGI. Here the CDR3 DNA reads TGTGCCAGCAGCGGACCTTCGGCGGGAAACATTCAGTACTTC. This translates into CASSGPSAGNIQYF.